The next 32 T cell receptor beta chains were all read from a single sample in a study of blood T cell repertoires in COVID-19. Some clones are missing from TCRdb's copy, which holds only in-frame ones; the method was immunoSEQ multiplex PCR. The sample carries tens of thousands of clones, 80% to 90% recorded once. The sequenced material came from peripheral blood. The origin of the receptors is a man aged 30-40 years with active or convalescent COVID-19.

The sample holds one count of this clone. The chain couples TRBV2 to TRBJ1-5, with TRBD1 as a possible D gene (5 bases). Germline V CDR1 and CDR2: SNHLY, FYNNEI. This CDR3 has 14 residues. Trimming removed 3 bases from V and 5 bases from J, with 11 bases in between. Written as DNA, the CDR3 is TGTGCCAGCAGTGACACCGGGGACTATCAGCCCCAGCATTTT. This codes for CASSDTGDYQPQHF. The full variable domain, rest sourced from reference TRBV2 and TRBJ1-5, is EPEVTQTPSHQVTQMGQEVILRCVPISNHLYFYWYRQILGQKVEFLVSFYNNEISEKSEIFDDQFSVERPDGSNFTLKIRSTKLEDSAMYFCASSDTGDYQPQHFGDGTRLSIL.

This chain uses TRBV15 with TRBJ2-1; tentatively, D is TRBD1 (6 bases). CDR1 is LNHNV, CDR2 YYDKDF, per germline (reference sequence). Trimming removed 0 bases at V and 6 bases at J, with 9 bases between. The CDR3 length is 14 residues. CDR3 DNA sequence: TGTGCCACCAGCAGAGAGACAGGTTTCAATGAGCAGTTCTTC. Its translation is CATSRETGFNEQFF. Full variable domain (remainder filled in from reference TRBV15 and TRBJ2-1): DAMVIQNPRYQVTQFGKPVTLSCSQTLNHNVMYWYQQKSSQAPKLLFHYYDKDFNNEADTPDNFQSRRPNTSFCFLDIRSPGLGDTAMYLCATSRETGFNEQFFGPGTRLTVL.

The rearrangement links TRBV2 to TRBJ1-6; no clear D gene. This CDR3 is built from 13 residues. The germline CDR1 and CDR2 sequences are SNHLY and FYNNEI. The V and J ends lost 7 bases and 5 bases respectively, with 9 bases between them. Written as DNA, the CDR3 is TGTGCCAGCACCCGGGAAAATAATTCACCCCTCCACTTT. Amino acids: CASTRENNSPLHF. The full variable domain, in which reference TRBV2 and TRBJ1-6 provide the parts outside the CDR3, is EPEVTQTPSHQVTQMGQEVILRCVPISNHLYFYWYRQILGQKVEFLVSFYNNEISEKSEIFDDQFSVERPDGSNFTLKIRSTKLEDSAMYFCASTRENNSPLHFGNGTRLTVT.

This sequence joins TRBV2 and TRBJ2-5; TRBD2 matches at 12 bases. Germline lookup yields CDR1 SNHLY and CDR2 FYNNEI. The junction had 10 bases not matched to a gene; V was cut back by 7 bases and J by 4 bases. The CDR3 sequence is 16 residues long. The CDR3 coding sequence is TGTGCCAGCACCCTATCGACTAGCGGGGGTGGAGAGACCCAGTACTTC. Translation: CASTLSTSGGGETQYF.

The chain recombines TRBV11-2 with TRBJ1-2, with TRBD1 matching 9 bases. CDR1 is SGHAT and CDR2 is FQNNGV in the germline V gene. The junction had 5 bases not matched to a gene; V was cut back by 0 bases and J by 0 bases. The CDR3 is 17 residues long. For the CDR3, the DNA is TGTGCCAGCAGCTTAGATCACGGACAGGGGTCTAACTATGGCTACACCTTC. It is translated as CASSLDHGQGSNYGYTF.

The chain uses TRBV19 and TRBJ2-6, with 10 nucleotides matching TRBD2. V was clipped by 8 bases and J by 2 bases; unmatched bases: 15. The V gene's germline CDR1 is LNHDA and CDR2 SQIVND (reference sequence). This CDR3 comprises 19 residues. CDR3 sequence reads: CASGPTSGAGLAGANVLTF. For the CDR3, the DNA is TGTGCCAGTGGCCCTACTAGCGGGGCGGGCCTAGCTGGGGCCAACGTCCTGACTTTC.

The J gene is TRBJ2-1, the V gene TRBV11-3; D gene unclear. Trimming removed 5 bases from V and 9 bases from J, with 14 bases in between. Germline V gene lookup returns CDR1 SGHNT and CDR2 YENEEA. The CDR3 is 13 residues long. CDR3 sequence: CASSPSGAPEQFF. The CDR3 DNA is TGTGCCAGCAGCCCCTCGGGTGCGCCTGAGCAGTTCTTC.

The chain links TRBV6-5 to TRBJ1-2; a weak D match, TRBD1 (6 bases). This CDR3 has 14 amino acids. V was pared by 4 bases and J by 5 bases, with 14 bases between. Germline values: CDR1 MNHEY, CDR2 SVGAGI. The DNA of the CDR3 is TGTGCCAGCAGTTCCAAAACAGGGAGTTATGGCTACACCTTC. This translates into CASSSKTGSYGYTF.

The chain is built from TRBV2 and TRBJ1-3; TRBD1 is a possible D gene (5 bases). The V gene lost 9 bases and the J gene lost 0 bases, with 18 bases spanning the gap. The CDR3 is 16 residues long. CDR1 and CDR2 (germline): SNHLY, FYNNEI. The CDR3 sequence is CARGEGSSHSGNTIYF. The DNA of the CDR3 is TGTGCCAGAGGGGAAGGCAGCTCCCACTCTGGAAACACCATATATTTT.

The V call is TRBV7-9, the J call TRBJ2-1; a weak D match, TRBD1 (5 bases). The CDR3 runs 12 residues. Germline CDR1 and CDR2: SEHNR and FQNEAQ (reference sequence). Trimming left V 5 bases short and J 7 bases short, with 9 bases between. The CDR3 sequence is CASSANRNEQFF. The CDR3 region has the DNA TGTGCCAGCAGCGCCAACAGGAATGAGCAGTTCTTC.

V usage is TRBV27 and J usage is TRBJ1-5; D is possibly TRBD1 (6 bases). Germline CDR1 is MNHEY and CDR2 is SMNVEV (reference sequence). The V end was cut by 6 bases, the J end by 2 bases, with 11 bases between. The length of the CDR3 is 14 residues. CDR3 in DNA: TGTGCCAGCAGGGGGGGGCAGGGCAATCAGCCCCAGCATTTT. This encodes CASRGGQGNQPQHF.

The CDR3 sequence is CASSPLTGNTGELFF. The CDR3 nucleotides are TGTGCCAGCTCACCACTCACAGGGAACACCGGGGAGCTGTTTTTT. The rearrangement uses TRBV18 and TRBJ2-2; D might be TRBD1 (5 bases). V lost 1 base to trimming and J lost 1 base, with 7 bases between them. This CDR3 spans 15 amino acids. Germline lookup yields CDR1 KGHSH and CDR2 LQKENI.

This chain links TRBV7-8 with TRBJ2-5; 11 nucleotides match TRBD1. CDR1 is SGHVS, CDR2 FQNEAQ, per germline. Trimming cost V 3 bases and J 4 bases; bases outside gene matches: 4. The CDR3 runs to 15 residues. The CDR3 sequence is CASSFRTGGPETQYF. CDR3 in DNA: TGTGCCAGCAGCTTCAGGACAGGGGGCCCAGAGACCCAGTACTTC.

The rearrangement joins TRBV18 to TRBJ1-1, with 8 nucleotides matching TRBD1. There are 15 residues in the CDR3. V shed 2 bases and J 0 bases; nucleotides not matched to a gene: 2. Germline V CDR1 and CDR2: KGHSH, LQKENI. This CDR3 is CASSPGTGLNTEAFF. The CDR3 DNA sequence: TGTGCCAGCTCACCAGGGACAGGACTGAACACTGAAGCTTTCTTT.

This clone was seen once. The CDR3 DNA sequence: TGCAGCGTGGCGGACAGGCGGCGGGATACGCAGTATTTT. This gives the protein CSVADRRRDTQYF. The rearrangement joins TRBV29-1 to TRBJ2-3; 7 bases line up with TRBD1. V lost 6 bases, J lost 6 bases, and 9 bases stayed unmatched. The CDR3 runs to 13 residues. Per the germline V gene, CDR1 is SQVTM and CDR2 is ANQGSEA.

V and J are TRBV6-5 and TRBJ2-1, with D possibly TRBD1 on 5 matching bases. Germline V lookup: CDR1 MNHEY, CDR2 SVGAGI. The CDR3 has 14 amino acids. V lost 5 bases, J lost 5 bases, and 13 bases lay in between. CDR3 DNA: TGTGCCAGCAGTCTCAGGACACGCCACAATGAGCAGTTCTTC. This encodes CASSLRTRHNEQFF.

The chain combines TRBV6-6 with TRBJ1-2; a weak D match, TRBD1 (5 bases). Trimming removed 0 bases from V and 8 bases from J, with 13 bases in between. The CDR3 is 14 residues long. Germline CDR1 MNHNY, CDR2 SVGAGI (reference sequence). CDR3 residues: CASSYSGGWGGYTF. The DNA of the CDR3 is TGTGCCAGCAGTTACTCGGGGGGATGGGGAGGCTACACCTTC.

The chain joins TRBV3-1 (or the pseudogene TRBV3-2) to TRBJ2-7, with 7 bases lining up with TRBD1. The CDR3 is 14 amino acids. The ends lost 1 base at V and 6 bases at J; junction bases unmatched: 6. CDR1 is LGHDT and CDR2 is YNNKEL in the germline V gene (reference sequence). CDR3 in amino acids: CASSQGQGRGEQYF. DNA for the CDR3: TGTGCCAGCAGCCAAGGACAGGGAAGAGGCGAGCAGTACTTC.

The chain uses TRBV5-1 and TRBJ2-2; no clear D. The ends were cut back, 0 bases at V and 3 bases at J, with 9 bases in the middle. This CDR3 has 15 amino acids. The germline V gene encodes CDR1 SGHRS and CDR2 YFSETQ. Written as DNA, the CDR3 is TGCGCCAGCAGCTTGGTAGGAGCTGACACCGGGGAGCTGTTTTTT. Translated: CASSLVGADTGELFF.

Here the CDR3 reads CASSHSSYEQYV. DNA for the CDR3: TGTGCCAGCTCACACAGCTCCTACGAGCAGTACGTC. The chain links TRBV18 to TRBJ2-7; D is ambiguous. The CDR3 consists of 12 residues. Germline V gives CDR1 KGHSH, CDR2 LQKENI. Trimming cost V 4 bases and J 0 bases, with 4 bases left between them.

The V gene is TRBV2, the J gene TRBJ2-3; TRBD1 matches at 8 bases. The CDR3 is made up of 14 amino acids. The germline gives CDR1 SNHLY, CDR2 FYNNEI. Unmatched junction bases numbered 3, after V lost 4 bases and J lost 3 bases. CDR3 in DNA: TGTGCCAGCAGTGTAGGGACAGGTACAGATACGCAGTATTTT. Its translation: CASSVGTGTDTQYF. Full variable domain (missing parts from reference TRBV2 and TRBJ2-3): EPEVTQTPSHQVTQMGQEVILRCVPISNHLYFYWYRQILGQKVEFLVSFYNNEISEKSEIFDDQFSVERPDGSNFTLKIRSTKLEDSAMYFCASSVGTGTDTQYFGPGTRLTVL.

The chain couples TRBV19 to TRBJ2-5; a weak D match, TRBD2 (7 bases). The germline V gene encodes CDR1 LNHDA and CDR2 SQIVND (reference sequence). V dropped 6 bases and J dropped 2 bases, with 10 bases sitting between them. This CDR3 spans 13 amino acids. The chain's CDR3 is CASRGGQQETQYF. CDR3 sequence (DNA): TGTGCCAGTAGGGGGGGGCAACAAGAGACCCAGTACTTC.

This clone was picked up a small number of times. The chain employs TRBV6-5 and TRBJ2-1, with 9 nucleotides matching TRBD2. The V segment lost 3 bases and the J segment 4 bases; nucleotides outside the gene matches: 4. Germline V gives CDR1 MNHEY, CDR2 SVGAGI. The CDR3 covers 15 residues. The CDR3 sequence: CASSYLAGQYNEQFF. CDR3 in DNA: TGTGCCAGCAGTTATCTAGCGGGGCAATACAATGAGCAGTTCTTC.

This sequence joins TRBV6-2 or TRBV6-3 and TRBJ2-3; D uncertain. There are 16 residues in the CDR3. CDR1 and CDR2 from the germline V gene are MNHEY and SVGEGT. V lost 2 bases, J lost 0 bases, and 12 bases lay in between. For the CDR3, the DNA is TGTGCCAGCAGTTACCACAGACCCTTAAGCACAGATACGCAGTATTTT. Residues: CASSYHRPLSTDTQYF.

Here the CDR3 DNA reads TGTGCCAGCAGCTTGGGTGGACAGCAATACGAGCAGTACTTC. Amino acids: CASSLGGQQYEQYF. V and J are TRBV5-4 and TRBJ2-7; TRBD1 might be the D (6 bases). The CDR3 extends over 14 amino acids. The ends were cut back, 0 bases at V and 4 bases at J, with 11 bases in the middle. Per the germline V gene, CDR1 is SGHNT and CDR2 is YYREEE (reference sequence). The full variable domain, with the rest looked up from reference TRBV5-4 and TRBJ2-7, is ETGVTQSPTHLIKTRGQQVTLRCSSQSGHNTVSWYQQALGQGPQFIFQYYREEENGRGNFPPRFSGLQFPNYSSELNVNALELDDSALYLCASSLGGQQYEQYFGPGTRLTVT.

There are a few counts of this clone. This CDR3 reads CASSTGQGAVTF. The CDR3 coding sequence is TGTGCCAGCAGCACGGGACAGGGGGCTGTTACCTTC. The chain has TRBV9 and TRBJ1-2; 12 nucleotides match TRBD1. The CDR3 totals 12 residues. The V and J ends lost 4 bases and 14 bases, in that order; junction bases with no gene match: 6. Germline V lookup: CDR1 SGDLS, CDR2 YYNGEE.

V is TRBV19 and J is TRBJ1-1; 12 positions agree with TRBD1. J lost 11 bases, V lost 4 bases, and 5 bases had no gene match. The V gene's germline CDR1 is LNHDA and CDR2 SQIVND (reference sequence). There are 13 residues in the CDR3. The CDR3 is CASSTWDRGQAFF. For the CDR3, the DNA is TGTGCCAGTAGTACGTGGGACAGGGGGCAGGCTTTCTTT.

The CDR3 DNA reads as TGTGCCAGCCACTCCTGGAGGGTAAAAGAGGCTTTCTTT. As protein: CASHSWRVKEAFF. This chain uses TRBV7-9 with TRBJ1-1, with unresolved D. The CDR3 consists of 13 residues. Per germline, CDR1 SEHNR and CDR2 FQNEAQ (reference sequence). V lost 8 bases and J 11 bases, leaving 21 bases between the germline ends.

This chain joins TRBV7-9 and TRBJ2-5; 11 bases map to TRBD1. The V segment lost 7 bases and the J segment 3 bases; nucleotides outside the gene matches: 7. Looked up from germline, CDR1 is SEHNR and CDR2 is FQNEAQ (reference sequence). This CDR3 contains 15 residues. The CDR3 nucleotides read TGTGCCAGCATCCCCCGGGACAGGGGGAAAGAGACCCAGTACTTC. Residues: CASIPRDRGKETQYF.

The rearrangement uses TRBV11-3 and TRBJ2-1, with D uncertain. Trimming removed 5 bases from V and 0 bases from J, with 8 bases in between. Looked up from germline, CDR1 is SGHNT and CDR2 is YENEEA. The CDR3 is 14 residues long. Here the CDR3 reads CASSQDSSYNEQFF. The CDR3 DNA follows: TGTGCCAGCAGCCAAGATAGCTCCTACAATGAGCAGTTCTTC.

This chain connects TRBV20-1 to TRBJ1-5, with a tentative D call TRBD1 (5 bases). The V and J ends lost 3 bases and 4 bases respectively, with 10 bases between them. Looked up from germline, CDR1 is DFQATT and CDR2 is SNEGSKA (reference sequence). The CDR3 extends over 13 amino acids. DNA of the CDR3: TGCAGTGCTAGTTGGGGCCGGAATCAGCCCCAGCATTTT. It translates to CSASWGRNQPQHF.

The chain is built from TRBV3-1 (or the pseudogene TRBV3-2) and TRBJ1-1, with 9 bases lining up with TRBD1. J gave up 7 bases and V 8 bases, and 11 bases lay outside the gene matches. Germline V gene lookup returns CDR1 LGHDT and CDR2 YNNKEL (reference sequence). The CDR3 totals 14 residues. This CDR3 reads CASLGQGKNGEAFF. The CDR3 DNA is TGTGCCAGCTTGGGACAGGGAAAGAATGGTGAAGCTTTCTTT.